Listed below are T cell receptor beta chains from one sample, sequenced in a study of cytomegalovirus exposure and HLA in healthy donors. The table came from immunoSEQ multiplex PCR; TCRdb's copy has only in-frame clones and leaves some out. Here the sample spans 140,000 to 150,000 clones, around 82% being singletons. The sample was PBMCs. All receptors derive from a woman aged 18-29 years in good health and CMV-seropositive. CDR3s include the opening cysteine and the closing phenylalanine or tryptophan. Each record gives: J gene, V gene, clone size, D gene, CDR3 DNA, CDR3 protein. A D gene is named only where the DNA matches it firmly. The listing skips clone size in some rows; elsewhere it reads once, few, many or a size class.

J gene: TRBJ2-7; V gene: TRBV5-5; clone size: .; D gene: TRBD1; CDR3 DNA: TGTGCCAGCAGCCTACAGGGGAACGAGCAGTACTTC; CDR3 protein: CASSLQGNEQYF
J gene: TRBJ2-7; V gene: TRBV6-1; clone size: .; D gene: .; CDR3 DNA: TGTGCCAGCAGTGAAGCGTACGAGGCCTACGAGCAGTACTTC; CDR3 protein: CASSEAYEAYEQYF
J gene: TRBJ1-6; V gene: TRBV6-5; clone size: .; D gene: TRBD1; CDR3 DNA: TGTGCCAGCAGTTACGGGGACAGGGGGGATTCACCCCTCCACTTT; CDR3 protein: CASSYGDRGDSPLHF
J gene: TRBJ1-2; V gene: TRBV29-1; clone size: .; D gene: .; CDR3 DNA: TGCAGCGTTGCCTCTCTACGGGATGGCTACACCTTC; CDR3 protein: CSVASLRDGYTF
J gene: TRBJ1-2; V gene: TRBV6-5; clone size: .; D gene: .; CDR3 DNA: TGTGCCAGCATATCAGGGAAGTTATATGGCTACACCTTC; CDR3 protein: CASISGKLYGYTF
J gene: TRBJ2-1; V gene: TRBV6-1; clone size: .; D gene: .; CDR3 DNA: TGTGCCAGCAGTGACGGCGGAGATTACAATGAGCAGTTCTTC; CDR3 protein: CASSDGGDYNEQFF
J gene: TRBJ1-2; V gene: TRBV11-3; clone size: .; D gene: .; CDR3 DNA: TGTGCCAGCAGCTTACCCCCACACAGGGCCCTCTTC; CDR3 protein: CASSLPPHRALF
J gene: TRBJ2-1; V gene: TRBV5-1; clone size: .; D gene: TRBD2; CDR3 DNA: TGCGCCAGCAGCTTGAGACGGGGGGGGGCGGCCAGGGGGCAGTTCTTC; CDR3 protein: CASSLRRGGAARGQFF
J gene: TRBJ2-2; V gene: TRBV7-2; clone size: .; D gene: TRBD2; CDR3 DNA: TGTGCCAGCAGCTGGACTAGCGGGGCCGGGGAGCTGTTTTTT; CDR3 protein: CASSWTSGAGELFF
J gene: TRBJ1-5; V gene: TRBV6-1; clone size: few; D gene: .; CDR3 DNA: TGTGCCAGCAGTGTAGGGACTGCATATAGCAATCAGCCCCAGCATTTT; CDR3 protein: CASSVGTAYSNQPQHF
J gene: TRBJ2-3; V gene: TRBV2; clone size: .; D gene: TRBD2; CDR3 DNA: TGTGCCAGCAGTGTAGAGTCTTCCGGGACTAGAGCTCAAGATACGCAGTATTTT; CDR3 protein: CASSVESSGTRAQDTQYF
J gene: TRBJ2-1; V gene: TRBV11-2; clone size: .; D gene: TRBD2; CDR3 DNA: TGTGCCAGCAGCTTCGAGCTAGCGGGGGGAAAGAATGAGCAGTTCTTC; CDR3 protein: CASSFELAGGKNEQFF
J gene: TRBJ1-4; V gene: TRBV7-9; clone size: .; D gene: TRBD1; CDR3 DNA: TGTGCCAGCAGCTCAGACAGGGGAGGAACTAATGAAAAACTGTTTTTT; CDR3 protein: CASSSDRGGTNEKLFF
J gene: TRBJ2-3; V gene: TRBV10-1; clone size: .; D gene: TRBD1; CDR3 DNA: TGCGCCAGCAGCCGGACCGGGACAGGGCCGGGAGATACGCAGTATTTT; CDR3 protein: CASSRTGTGPGDTQYF
J gene: TRBJ2-7; V gene: TRBV7-8; clone size: once; D gene: .; CDR3 DNA: TGTGCCAGCAGCTTAGATGACAGGACTCTCCACGAGCAGTACTTC; CDR3 protein: CASSLDDRTLHEQYF
J gene: TRBJ1-5; V gene: TRBV27; clone size: .; D gene: .; CDR3 DNA: TGTGCCAGCAGTCCATGGACACCGTATAGCAATCAGCCCCAGCATTTT; CDR3 protein: CASSPWTPYSNQPQHF
J gene: TRBJ1-2; V gene: TRBV19; clone size: .; D gene: .; CDR3 DNA: TGTGCCAGTAAGTTAGGTGGCTGGAGCACAGGGAACTATGGCTACACCTTC; CDR3 protein: CASKLGGWSTGNYGYTF
J gene: TRBJ1-5; V gene: TRBV30; clone size: few; D gene: .; CDR3 DNA: TGTGCCTGGAGTGAGACGGGGGGGTCCCAGCCCCAGCATTTT; CDR3 protein: CAWSETGGSQPQHF
J gene: TRBJ1-1; V gene: TRBV30; clone size: .; D gene: TRBD1; CDR3 DNA: TGTGCCTGTAGGACAGGTCAAAGCACTGAAGCTTTCTTT; CDR3 protein: CACRTGQSTEAFF
J gene: TRBJ2-5; V gene: TRBV5-1; clone size: .; D gene: .; CDR3 DNA: TGCGCCAGCAGCTTGCTCAGTTTAGAGACCCAGTACTTC; CDR3 protein: CASSLLSLETQYF
J gene: TRBJ2-7; V gene: TRBV18; clone size: .; D gene: .; CDR3 DNA: TGTGCCAGCTCACCAGGGCTTGCTCCTTCGGACGAGCAGTACTTC; CDR3 protein: CASSPGLAPSDEQYF
J gene: TRBJ2-1; V gene: TRBV12-5; clone size: .; D gene: TRBD2; CDR3 DNA: TGTGCTAGTGCCCTAGACCGACTAGCGGGGGGGGATGAGCAGTTCTTC; CDR3 protein: CASALDRLAGGDEQFF
J gene: TRBJ2-1; V gene: TRBV6-1; clone size: .; D gene: .; CDR3 DNA: TGTGCCAGCAGACAACGTCTCTACAATGAGCAGTTCTTC; CDR3 protein: CASRQRLYNEQFF
J gene: TRBJ2-1; V gene: TRBV30; clone size: .; D gene: .; CDR3 DNA: TGTGCCTTAGGCCAGCGGGTTGAGCAGTTCTTC; CDR3 protein: CALGQRVEQFF
J gene: TRBJ1-2; V gene: TRBV5-6; clone size: once; D gene: TRBD1; CDR3 DNA: TGTGCCAGCAGCTGGGGACAGGTTTCCGGCTACACCTTC; CDR3 protein: CASSWGQVSGYTF
J gene: TRBJ1-3; V gene: TRBV5-1; clone size: .; D gene: .; CDR3 DNA: TGCGCCAGCAGCTTGGATCCGGGGAGTGGAACTGGAAACACCATATATTTT; CDR3 protein: CASSLDPGSGTGNTIYF
J gene: TRBJ1-2; V gene: TRBV6-5; clone size: .; D gene: TRBD1; CDR3 DNA: TGTGCCAGCAGATTACAGGGGGCTGCAAACTATGGCTACACCTTC; CDR3 protein: CASRLQGAANYGYTF
J gene: TRBJ2-7; V gene: TRBV7-2; clone size: .; D gene: TRBD1; CDR3 DNA: TGTGCCAGCAGCTCGACAGGGGATGAGCAGTACTTC; CDR3 protein: CASSSTGDEQYF
J gene: TRBJ1-3; V gene: TRBV7-6; clone size: .; D gene: TRBD1; CDR3 DNA: TGTGCCAGCAGCTCCAAGGGGACAGCCTCTGGAAACACCATATATTTT; CDR3 protein: CASSSKGTASGNTIYF
J gene: TRBJ1-5; V gene: TRBV19; clone size: few; D gene: TRBD1; CDR3 DNA: TGTGCCAGTGACAGGGGATGGGGCAATCAGCCCCAGCATTTT; CDR3 protein: CASDRGWGNQPQHF
J gene: TRBJ2-5; V gene: TRBV6-1; clone size: .; D gene: TRBD2; CDR3 DNA: TGTGCCAGCAGGCCACTAGCGGTGAACCAAGAGACCCAGTACTTC; CDR3 protein: CASRPLAVNQETQYF
J gene: TRBJ2-2; V gene: TRBV6-6; clone size: .; D gene: TRBD2; CDR3 DNA: TGTGCCAGCAGTTACTTGGTAGCGGGGGAAGGCGGGGAGCTGTTTTTT; CDR3 protein: CASSYLVAGEGGELFF
J gene: TRBJ2-1; V gene: TRBV7-9; clone size: .; D gene: .; CDR3 DNA: TGTGCCAGCAGCTTTGAGTTCGGTCCATTCTTC; CDR3 protein: CASSFEFGPFF
J gene: TRBJ2-7; V gene: TRBV6-5; clone size: .; D gene: TRBD1; CDR3 DNA: TGTGCCAGCAGTTACGCTGCAGGGGGTCGGTCCTACGAGCAGTACTTC; CDR3 protein: CASSYAAGGRSYEQYF
J gene: TRBJ1-6; V gene: TRBV5-1; clone size: .; D gene: TRBD1; CDR3 DNA: TGCGCCAGCAGCTTGGCCGCAGGGGGAAGGGGTTCACCCCTCCACTTT; CDR3 protein: CASSLAAGGRGSPLHF
J gene: TRBJ1-1; V gene: TRBV29-1; clone size: .; D gene: .; CDR3 DNA: TGCAGCGGAACCCCCGGGTCTGGTTTAAAGGCTTTCTTT; CDR3 protein: CSGTPGSGLKAFF
J gene: TRBJ2-7; V gene: TRBV7-9; clone size: once; D gene: TRBD1; CDR3 DNA: TGTGCCAGCAGCCCAGGACAGGGTGATAGCTACGAGCAGTACTTC; CDR3 protein: CASSPGQGDSYEQYF
J gene: TRBJ2-7; V gene: TRBV28; clone size: .; D gene: TRBD1; CDR3 DNA: TGTGCCAGCAGTTTTCGGACAGGCCCGAACCAGTACTTC; CDR3 protein: CASSFRTGPNQYF
J gene: TRBJ2-7; V gene: TRBV6-6; clone size: .; D gene: TRBD1; CDR3 DNA: TGTGCCAGCAGTTACCCGGGACAGGGAGCCTACGAGCAGTACTTC; CDR3 protein: CASSYPGQGAYEQYF
J gene: TRBJ1-6; V gene: TRBV6-6; clone size: .; D gene: TRBD1; CDR3 DNA: TGTGCCAGCACCCCCAGTCCCGGGACAGTTAATTCACCCCTCCACTTT; CDR3 protein: CASTPSPGTVNSPLHF
J gene: TRBJ2-5; V gene: TRBV28; clone size: .; D gene: .; CDR3 DNA: TGTGCCAGCAACGGGCAGGCGGGAACCCAGTACTTC; CDR3 protein: CASNGQAGTQYF
J gene: TRBJ2-7; V gene: TRBV19; clone size: .; D gene: TRBD1; CDR3 DNA: TGTGCCAGTAGTATAGGGACAGGTAGCTCCTACGAGCAGTACTTC; CDR3 protein: CASSIGTGSSYEQYF
J gene: TRBJ2-7; V gene: TRBV7-9; clone size: .; D gene: .; CDR3 DNA: TGTGCCAGCAGCCCCACGGGGGGCCTTCGAGCCTACGAGCAGTACTTC; CDR3 protein: CASSPTGGLRAYEQYF
J gene: TRBJ2-1; V gene: TRBV2; clone size: few; D gene: .; CDR3 DNA: TGTGCCAGCAGTTATTCCTTGGGGGGTGAGCAGTTCTTC; CDR3 protein: CASSYSLGGEQFF
J gene: TRBJ1-2; V gene: TRBV18; clone size: .; D gene: .; CDR3 DNA: TGTGCCAGCTCACCCGGGGGGCTAAACTATGGCTACACCTTC; CDR3 protein: CASSPGGLNYGYTF
J gene: TRBJ2-3; V gene: TRBV19; clone size: .; D gene: TRBD2; CDR3 DNA: TGTGCCAGTAGGACTAGCGGGGTTTATACGCAGTATTTT; CDR3 protein: CASRTSGVYTQYF
J gene: TRBJ2-2; V gene: TRBV28; clone size: .; D gene: TRBD1; CDR3 DNA: TGTGCCAGCTCCAGCGGGACAGGGGAAGCCGGGGAGCTGTTTTTT; CDR3 protein: CASSSGTGEAGELFF
J gene: TRBJ2-3; V gene: TRBV7-2; clone size: .; D gene: TRBD2; CDR3 DNA: TGTGCCAGCTCTAGCGGGGGGCCGGTAGATACGCAGTATTTT; CDR3 protein: CASSSGGPVDTQYF
J gene: TRBJ2-2; V gene: TRBV19; clone size: once; D gene: .; CDR3 DNA: TGTGCGGGGGGGCCTCAGACCGGGGAGCTGTTTTTT; CDR3 protein: CAGGPQTGELFF
J gene: TRBJ2-1; V gene: TRBV7-2; clone size: once; D gene: TRBD2; CDR3 DNA: TGTGCCAGCAGCTTTACGGGGGGGGCTCGTAATGAGCAGTTCTTC; CDR3 protein: CASSFTGGARNEQFF
J gene: TRBJ1-3; V gene: TRBV7-9; clone size: .; D gene: .; CDR3 DNA: TGTGCCAGCCCCAATCCGGCGGGGAACACCATATATTTT; CDR3 protein: CASPNPAGNTIYF
J gene: TRBJ1-2; V gene: TRBV5-1; clone size: .; D gene: .; CDR3 DNA: TGCGCCAGCAGCTTGACGGACGGGGAAAGAAATGGCTACACCTTC; CDR3 protein: CASSLTDGERNGYTF
J gene: TRBJ2-5; V gene: TRBV10-2; clone size: few; D gene: TRBD2; CDR3 DNA: TGCGCCAGCAGTGAGCGGGGGGGCCGGCAAGAGACCCAGTACTTC; CDR3 protein: CASSERGGRQETQYF
J gene: TRBJ2-2; V gene: TRBV4-2; clone size: .; D gene: TRBD1; CDR3 DNA: TGTGCCAGCAGCCTGGGGACAGGCTCAGTCAACACCGGGGAGCTGTTTTTT; CDR3 protein: CASSLGTGSVNTGELFF
J gene: TRBJ2-7; V gene: TRBV6-5; clone size: .; D gene: .; CDR3 DNA: TGTGCCAGCAGCCAATCTGCGGGGAAAGGGGAGCAGTACTTC; CDR3 protein: CASSQSAGKGEQYF
J gene: TRBJ2-7; V gene: TRBV6-5; clone size: few; D gene: TRBD1; CDR3 DNA: TGTGCCAGCAGTTACCCCGGACAGGGCCGATACGAGCAGTACTTC; CDR3 protein: CASSYPGQGRYEQYF
J gene: TRBJ1-4; V gene: TRBV19; clone size: .; D gene: .; CDR3 DNA: TGTGCCAGTACCCGGTCTGCAACTAATGAAAAACTGTTTTTT; CDR3 protein: CASTRSATNEKLFF
J gene: TRBJ2-7; V gene: TRBV9; clone size: .; D gene: .; CDR3 DNA: TGTGCCAGCAGCGTAGAAGGAGCTTCCTACGAGCAGTACTTC; CDR3 protein: CASSVEGASYEQYF